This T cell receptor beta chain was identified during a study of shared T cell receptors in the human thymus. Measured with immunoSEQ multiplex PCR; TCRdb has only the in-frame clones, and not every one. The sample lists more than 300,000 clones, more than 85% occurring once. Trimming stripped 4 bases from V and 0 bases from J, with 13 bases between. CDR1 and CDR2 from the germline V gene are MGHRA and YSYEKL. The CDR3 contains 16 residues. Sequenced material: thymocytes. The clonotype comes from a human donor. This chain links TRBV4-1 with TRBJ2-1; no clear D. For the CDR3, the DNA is TGCGCCAGCAGCCCGAGACTCCAAAGCTCCTACAATGAGCAGTTCTTC. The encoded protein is CASSPRLQSSYNEQFF.